One and the same sample provided the 24 T cell receptor beta chains below, sequenced in a study of post-analysis software for immune sequencing data. Unique molecular identifiers were carried by the TCR beta cDNA libraries. Using its own MiXCR run on the PCR reads, TCRdb lists one record per CDR3 protein. The sample shows about 570,000 distinct CDR3 sequences, 30% to 40% of them seen only once. Findings and caveats of the study: The five TRBV segments detected at higher frequency in patients than in controls included TRBV5-6, TRBV5-1 and TRBV20-1.

These TCRs are of unknown antigen specificity. Source material: blood. All receptors come from a girl aged 2 to 17 with multiple sclerosis.

This clonotype appeared a few times. V and J are TRBV2 and TRBJ1-4; possible D gene TRBD1, 6 bases. V gave up 8 bases and J gave up 7 bases, with 14 bases separating them. The CDR3 runs to 13 residues. Germline V lookup: CDR1 SNHLY, CDR2 FYNNEI. The CDR3 DNA reads TGTGCCAGCTGTCAGGACAGCCGTGAAAAACTGTTTTTT. It codes for CASCQDSREKLFF.

This clonotype has only a few counts. The chain joins TRBV18 to TRBJ1-2; D unresolved. The germline CDR1 and CDR2 sequences are KGHSH and LQKENI. This CDR3 is 15 amino acids long. The V end was cut by 0 bases, the J end by 4 bases, with 12 bases between. CDR3: CASSPPLGGSYGYTF. The CDR3 nucleotides read TGTGCCAGCTCACCACCGCTGGGAGGCAGCTATGGCTACACCTTC.

V is TRBV27 and J is TRBJ2-7; 8 bases line up with TRBD2. V shed 6 bases, J shed 3 bases, and the junction held 10 bases outside the gene matches. CDR1 is MNHEY and CDR2 is SMNVEV in the germline V gene (reference sequence). The CDR3 is 15 residues long. The CDR3, as DNA: TGTGCCAGCAGCATTACGGGAGGGGAAGGCTACGAGCAGTACTTC. As protein: CASSITGGEGYEQYF.

The rearrangement links TRBV14 to TRBJ1-2, with D perhaps TRBD1 (5 bases). Trimming left V 3 bases short and J 7 bases short, with 12 bases between. CDR3 length: 13 amino acids. CDR1 SGHDN and CDR2 FVKESK come from the germline V gene. As DNA, the CDR3 is TGTGCCAGCAGCCACCTGGGACGGGGTGGCTACACCTTC. Protein sequence: CASSHLGRGGYTF.

This clonotype was detected ten times or more. The chain is built from TRBV5-1 and TRBJ2-1, with D maybe TRBD2 (5 bases). The V gene lost 4 bases and the J gene lost 3 bases, with 14 bases spanning the gap. Per the germline V gene, CDR1 is SGHRS and CDR2 is YFSETQ. This CDR3 has 15 residues. CDR3 sequence: CASSPEGNIYNEQFF. The CDR3 DNA follows: TGCGCCAGCAGCCCTGAGGGCAATATCTACAATGAGCAGTTCTTC.

This clonotype showed up just a few times. J is TRBJ2-3 and V is TRBV11-3; 7 bases map to TRBD2. Looked up from germline, CDR1 is SGHNT and CDR2 is YENEEA. J was trimmed by 4 bases and V by 5 bases; bases with no gene match: 15. The CDR3 loop spans 17 amino acids. CDR3 residues: CASSPGGTTLLSDTQYF. CDR3 nucleotide sequence: TGTGCCAGCAGCCCCGGCGGGACTACTCTATTGTCAGATACGCAGTATTTT.

As to this clonotype: Its ends do not fully match the called genes, so a read error is possible. The chain uses TRBV7-8 and TRBJ1-1; TRBD1 aligns across 9 bases. Per germline, CDR1 SGHVS and CDR2 FQNEAQ. This CDR3 comprises 18 residues. CDR3 in DNA: TGTGCCAACAGCTTAAGAACAGGGGGCAGTACGGTGAACACTGAAGCTTTCTTT. Its translation is CANSLRTGGSTVNTEAFF. Using reference TRBV7-8 and TRBJ1-1 for the parts outside the CDR3, the full variable domain is GAGVSQSPRYKVAKRGQDVALRCDPISGHVSLFWYQQALGQGPEFLTYFQNEAQLDKSGLPSDRFFAERPEGSVSTLKIQRTQQEDSAVYLCANSLRTGGSTVNTEAFFGQGTRLTVV.

The chain employs TRBV4-1 and TRBJ2-7; D is uncertain. Trimming cost V 0 bases and J 3 bases, with 6 bases left between them. CDR3 size: 13 residues. The V gene's germline CDR1 is MGHRA and CDR2 YSYEKL. The chain's CDR3 is CASSQDTSYEQYF. DNA for the CDR3: TGCGCCAGCAGCCAAGATACGAGCTACGAGCAGTACTTC.

This clonotype showed up just a few times. V usage is TRBV7-2 and J usage is TRBJ2-7; 10 nucleotides agree with TRBD2. The J call may be in error: the DNA end matches TRBJ2-5 better. The CDR3 extends over 16 amino acids. In germline, CDR1 is SGHTA, CDR2 FQGNSA. The CDR3 is CASSPNPLAGIETQYF. Written as DNA, the CDR3 is TGTGCCAGCAGCCCTAACCCACTAGCGGGGATCGAGACCCAGTACTTC.

This clonotype has just a few counts. This chain connects TRBV20-1 to TRBJ2-5, with a possible D match to TRBD1 (5 bases). The V end lost 4 bases, the J end lost 2 bases, and 17 bases lay between the germline ends. The CDR3 sequence is 15 residues long. Germline CDR1 is DFQATT and CDR2 is SNEGSKA (reference sequence). CDR3 nucleotide sequence: TGCAGTGCTAAGATGGCTGGGGCAGGGCAAGAGACCCAGTACTTC. It yields the protein CSAKMAGAGQETQYF.

The CDR3, as DNA: TGCAGTGCTAGAGCCCCAATCGGGGATCAGCCCCAGCATTTT. It yields the protein CSARAPIGDQPQHF. This chain connects TRBV20-1 to TRBJ1-5; unclear D gene. This CDR3 has 14 amino acids. The ends were cut back, 1 base at V and 5 bases at J, with 12 bases in the middle. CDR1 and CDR2 from the germline V gene are DFQATT and SNEGSKA (reference sequence).

The chain joins TRBV5-1 to TRBJ2-2; 10 positions match TRBD1. This CDR3 region has 17 residues. Germline loops: CDR1 SGHRS, CDR2 YFSETQ. V trimming: 4 bases; J trimming: 3 bases; junction bases outside the gene matches: 9. The CDR3 sequence: CASSPGQGRFYTGELFF. The DNA for the CDR3 is TGCGCCAGCAGCCCGGGACAGGGGCGATTTTACACCGGGGAGCTGTTTTTT.

The CDR3 coding sequence is TGCAGTGCTAACCCAAACAGGGTCTCCTACGAGCAGTACTTC. Translation: CSANPNRVSYEQYF. The J gene is TRBJ2-7, the V gene TRBV20-1; possible D gene TRBD1, 6 bases. Trimming stripped 4 bases from V and 0 bases from J, with 13 bases between. Per the germline V gene, CDR1 is DFQATT and CDR2 is SNEGSKA (reference sequence). The CDR3 has 14 residues.

This rearrangement joins TRBV29-1 to TRBJ2-5, with 7 nucleotides matching TRBD1. V gave up 6 bases and J gave up 13 bases; unmatched junction bases: 14. Germline assignment: CDR1 SQVTM and CDR2 ANQGSEA. The CDR3 consists of 12 residues. Here the CDR3 DNA reads TGCAGCGTATCCCGGGACAGCTACGAGCGGTACTTC. Its protein is CSVSRDSYERYF.

This clonotype was recorded a few times. The DNA of the CDR3 is TGTGCCAGCAGCCCAACAGGGGGAGTGAAAACTAATGAAAAACTGTTTTTT. This translates into CASSPTGGVKTNEKLFF. The chain recombines TRBV7-9 with TRBJ1-4; 8 bases align to TRBD1. This CDR3 has 17 residues. Trimming cost V 5 bases and J 1 base; bases outside gene matches: 9. The germline gives CDR1 SEHNR, CDR2 FQNEAQ (reference sequence).

In its sample, this clonotype was seen a few times. The J gene is TRBJ2-7, the V gene TRBV10-3; the match to TRBD1 covers 8 bases. V was pared by 3 bases and J by 3 bases, with 7 bases of the junction left unmatched. Germline loops: CDR1 ENHRY, CDR2 SYGVKD. The length of the CDR3 is 15 residues. CDR3 DNA: TGTGCCATCAGTGATCTCTCGGGACAGGACTACGAGCAGTACTTC. This gives the protein CAISDLSGQDYEQYF.

The chain recombines TRBV7-6 with TRBJ1-4, with 9 bases fitting TRBD1. CDR1 is SGHVS and CDR2 is FNYEAQ in the germline V gene. The junction had 4 bases not matched to a gene; V was cut back by 4 bases and J by 7 bases. The CDR3 totals 14 residues. CDR3 residues: CASSSGQGAEKLFF. DNA of the CDR3: TGTGCCAGCAGCTCGGGACAGGGCGCTGAAAAACTGTTTTTT.

This clonotype was seen a few times. The rearrangement uses TRBV10-3 and TRBJ1-2; TRBD1 might be the D (6 bases). Germline V CDR1 and CDR2: ENHRY, SYGVKD. Trimming removed 4 bases at V and 5 bases at J, with 11 bases between. The CDR3 contains 13 residues. CDR3 region: CAISGGPGYGYTF. CDR3 nucleotides: TGTGCCATCAGTGGGGGGCCAGGGTATGGCTACACCTTC.

A few counts support this clonotype. The chain couples TRBV9 to TRBJ1-6, with a possible D match to TRBD1 (6 bases). This CDR3 comprises 14 residues. V gave up 3 bases and J gave up 8 bases, with 12 bases separating them. Germline CDR1 reads SGDLS; CDR2 reads YYNGEE. Here the CDR3 DNA reads TGTGCCAGCAGCGGGGCGGCAGGGGATTCACCCCTCCACTTT. Translating it yields CASSGAAGDSPLHF.

This chain joins TRBV3-1 and TRBJ1-2; weak D call: TRBD1 (5 bases). Trimming removed 4 bases from V and 8 bases from J, with 20 bases in between. This CDR3 region has 15 residues. CDR1 and CDR2 (germline): LGHDT, YNNKEL (reference sequence). The CDR3 region has the DNA TGTGCCAGCAGCCCAGACCTCACAAGGACACACGGCTACACCTTC. It codes for CASSPDLTRTHGYTF.

The chain combines TRBV7-9 with TRBJ1-2, with D hard to call. There are 13 residues in the CDR3. Looked up from germline, CDR1 is SEHNR and CDR2 is FQNEAQ (reference sequence). The V and J ends lost 8 bases and 8 bases respectively, with 18 bases between them. CDR3 sequence (DNA): TGTGCCAGCGGCCAAGGCCTCGGTGTCGGCTACACCTTC. Protein: CASGQGLGVGYTF.

The chain joins TRBV9 to TRBJ2-3; TRBD1 aligns across 7 bases. The CDR3 runs 13 residues. Losses at the gene ends were 3 bases for V and 6 bases for J; bases not matched to a gene: 4. Germline V CDR1 and CDR2: SGDLS, YYNGEE. In DNA, the CDR3 is TGTGCCAGCAGCGCCGGGACAGTCGATACGCAGTATTTT. Translating it yields CASSAGTVDTQYF.

V usage is TRBV20-1 and J usage is TRBJ1-1, with D unresolved. V was clipped by 2 bases and J by 7 bases, with 17 bases between them. Germline V gene sequence: CDR1 DFQATT, CDR2 SNEGSKA (reference sequence). CDR3 length: 14 amino acids. This CDR3 is CSARSGSGRLEAFF. In nucleotides, the CDR3 is TGCAGTGCTAGATCCGGGTCCGGACGTCTTGAAGCTTTCTTT.

The rearrangement joins TRBV9 to TRBJ2-1, with TRBD2 as a possible D gene (5 bases). From germline, CDR1 is SGDLS and CDR2 YYNGEE. Deletions cut 3 bases from V and 7 bases from J, with 20 bases between. The CDR3 totals 16 residues. DNA for the CDR3: TGTGCCAGCAGCGCCTCTGGGGAACTAGTAGGGAATGAGCAGTTCTTC. The encoded protein is CASSASGELVGNEQFF.